The sequence of this T cell receptor beta chain was determined in a study of blood T cell repertoires in COVID-19. At the level of the study: T cells, B-cell-depleted T cells, or PBMCs supplied cDNA or gDNA.

This clone has more than one count but fewer than ten. Under the authors' procedure: Nucleated cell counts were estimated from reference gene primer amplification. Assay used: immunoSEQ multiplex PCR; TCRdb lists only in-frame clones, some missing. That table supplies the V and J calls and clone size; D and trimming were determined from the DNA. Among around 200,000 clones listed, approximately 87% were seen once. V lost 5 bases, J lost 5 bases, and 7 bases stayed unmatched. The CDR3 totals 15 residues. Germline V gene sequence: CDR1 SNHLY, CDR2 FYNNEI. The source is a man aged 35 to 55 with active or convalescent COVID-19. The chain recombines TRBV2 with TRBJ1-4; TRBD1 matches at 8 bases. Source material: peripheral blood. The CDR3 reads CASSPTTGGNEKLFF. DNA for the CDR3: TGTGCCAGCAGTCCAACCACAGGGGGGAATGAAAAACTGTTTTTT.